Below, 19 T cell receptor beta chains from the same sample are listed, as sequenced in a study of molecular identifiers for immune sequencing clone quantification (dated by TCRdb to about 2018). The method was PCR. The sequencer was an Illumina HiSeq 4000. In-frame beta chains were kept once TCRdb had trimmed the public reads at Q25 with fastp and called clones with MiXCR. Records with the same CDR3 protein are collapsed into one entry carrying the most frequent genes and DNA. The sample contains about 300,000 distinct CDR3 sequences, about a fifth of them found a single time. Clones ranked in the top ten supply about 0.81% of the sample. Input material: naive CD8+ T cells from blood, with Jurkat cell RNA spiked in. The cell subset or site label on this specimen signifies: FACS-sorted CD8+CD4-CCR7+CD45RA+ naive T cells. All receptors derive from a human donor in good health. Some libraries in this study had Jurkat cell RNA spiked in.

This clonotype was observed a handful of times. This sequence joins TRBV12-3 or TRBV12-4 and TRBJ2-1, with D unclear. The CDR3 runs 14 residues. The ends were cut back, 2 bases at V and 8 bases at J, with 13 bases in the middle. CDR3 in DNA: TGTGCCAGCAGTTTAATTTCAGATAGGGATGAGCAGTTCTTC. This codes for CASSLISDRDEQFF.

This clonotype came up many times. The chain recombines TRBV27 with TRBJ2-5; D unresolved. The V gene's germline CDR1 is MNHEY and CDR2 SMNVEV (reference sequence). V was cut by 3 bases and J by 1 base, with 6 bases left in between. The CDR3 sequence is 13 residues long. CDR3 region: CASSFISQETQYF. For the CDR3, the DNA is TGTGCCAGCAGTTTTATTAGCCAAGAGACCCAGTACTTC.

This clonotype has at least ten counts. The chain employs TRBV7-3 and TRBJ2-7, with D possibly matching TRBD2 (6 bases). The CDR3 extends over 12 amino acids. Germline CDR1 SGHTA, CDR2 FQGTGA. Trimming took 5 bases from V and 6 from J, leaving 11 bases between them. The DNA of the CDR3 is TGTGCCAGCAGCCCGGGGGTTGGCGAGCAGTACTTC. Residues: CASSPGVGEQYF.

There are many counts of this clonotype. The V call is TRBV29-1, the J call TRBJ2-7; TRBD2 might be the D (6 bases). Trimming pared 6 bases from V and 2 bases from J, leaving 11 bases between. The CDR3 is 12 amino acids. CDR1 and CDR2 from the germline V gene are SQVTM and ANQGSEA. The CDR3 spells CSVVADPYEQYF. The CDR3 DNA is TGCAGCGTGGTAGCGGATCCCTACGAGCAGTACTTC.

This clonotype was found a few times. V usage is TRBV2 and J usage is TRBJ2-5; 8 bases map to TRBD2. Germline CDR1 reads SNHLY; CDR2 reads FYNNEI. This CDR3 has 16 residues. Trimming removed 6 bases from V and 5 bases from J; junction bases left unmatched: 14. As DNA, the CDR3 is TGTGCCAGCAGAGCCCCGGGAGGGCCGATCGAGGAGACCCAGTACTTC. Its protein is CASRAPGGPIEETQYF.

This clonotype has a count of ten or more. Written as DNA, the CDR3 is TGCAGTGCTAGACCCTCGGTTGGTTACGCAGATACGCAGTATTTT. This codes for CSARPSVGYADTQYF. This chain links TRBV20-1 with TRBJ2-3, with D unclear. Germline values: CDR1 DFQATT, CDR2 SNEGSKA (reference sequence). The V end was cut by 2 bases, the J end by 4 bases, with 16 bases between. The CDR3 has 15 residues.

Remarks on this clonotype: A read error may be the cause here, since a much bigger clone is one base away. This chain links TRBV12-3 or TRBV12-4 with TRBJ1-1; D is unresolved. The CDR3 is made up of 14 amino acids. CDR3 sequence reads: CVSSLGQFFTEAFF. CDR3 nucleotide sequence: TGTGTCAGCAGTTTAGGGCAGTTTTTCACTGAAGCTTTCTTT.

Turning to this clonotype: It may be a read error: a sequence one base away is much more abundant. This chain joins TRBV15 and TRBJ2-1; D unclear. The germline V gene has CDR1 LNHNV and CDR2 YYDKDF (reference sequence). The CDR3 runs to 14 residues. The CDR3 sequence is CATSRLDSHNEQFF. In DNA form, the CDR3 reads TGTGCCACCAGCAGACTCGACTCCCACAATGAGCAGTTCTTC. Combining the CDR3 with reference TRBV15 and TRBJ2-1 gives the whole variable domain DAMVIQNPRYQVTQFGKPVTLSCSQTLNHNVMYWYQQKSSQAPKLLFHYYDKDFNNEADTPDNFQSRRPNTSFCFLDIRSPGLGDTAMYLCATSRLDSHNEQFFGPGTRLTVL.

This clonotype came up a few times. V is TRBV2 and J is TRBJ1-3; 7 bases are a match to TRBD1. V lost 6 bases to trimming and J lost 4 bases; unmatched junction nucleotides: 15. CDR3 length: 17 amino acids. Looked up from germline, CDR1 is SNHLY and CDR2 is FYNNEI. The CDR3 nucleotides are TGTGCCAGCAGCCTTTCTCTCGGGACAGCGGACGGAAACACCATATATTTT. Translated, it gives CASSLSLGTADGNTIYF. The complete variable domain, with remaining parts taken from reference TRBV2 and TRBJ1-3, reads EPEVTQTPSHQVTQMGQEVILRCVPISNHLYFYWYRQILGQKVEFLVSFYNNEISEKSEIFDDQFSVERPDGSNFTLKIRSTKLEDSAMYFCASSLSLGTADGNTIYFGEGSWLTVV.

The table lists this clonotype with many counts. This chain joins TRBV27 and TRBJ2-7; TRBD2 agrees at 12 bases. V gave up 9 bases and J gave up 7 bases; unmatched junction bases: 4. Per germline, CDR1 MNHEY and CDR2 SMNVEV (reference sequence). The CDR3 length is 12 residues. CDR3 sequence reads: CASQGLAGEQYF. In nucleotides, the CDR3 is TGTGCCAGTCAAGGACTAGCGGGGGAGCAGTACTTC.

The rearrangement links TRBV6-2 or TRBV6-3 to TRBJ2-3; 9 bases map to TRBD2. The CDR3 has 16 amino acids. CDR1 and CDR2 from the germline V gene are MNHEY and SVGEGT. With V trimmed by 7 bases and J by 6 bases, 14 bases remained unmatched. The CDR3 region is CASTYGLAGQGDTQYF. The CDR3 DNA follows: TGTGCCAGCACATACGGGCTAGCGGGACAAGGTGATACGCAGTATTTT.

Concerning this clonotype itself: Being one base from a much bigger clone, this may be a read error. The chain recombines TRBV27 with TRBJ2-7, with no clear D. The CDR3 runs to 14 residues. CDR1 is MNHEY and CDR2 is SMNVEV in the germline V gene (reference sequence). CDR3 amino acids: CAGSSYRHSYEQYF. The CDR3 region has the DNA TGTGCCGGCAGTTCGTACCGACACTCCTACGAGCAGTACTTC.

This clonotype showed up many times. The rearrangement links TRBV4-2 to TRBJ2-7; no clear D. Trimming took off 4 bases at V and 5 bases at J, with 12 bases between the two ends. From germline, CDR1 is LGHNA and CDR2 YNFKEQ. This CDR3 spans 13 amino acids. CDR3 amino acids: CASSPLGEDEQYF. The CDR3 DNA reads TGTGCCAGCAGCCCCCTTGGCGAAGACGAGCAGTACTTC.

The sample holds a few counts of this clonotype. This sequence joins TRBV27 and TRBJ2-3; possibly TRBD1 for D (5 bases). Trimming shortened V by 8 bases and J by 4 bases, and 22 bases separated the two germline ends. The CDR3 has 16 amino acids. Germline V gene data show CDR1 as MNHEY and CDR2 as SMNVEV (reference sequence). CDR3 sequence (DNA): TGTGCCAGCCAACCCGCCCCAGGGAACGGCCCAGATACGCAGTATTTT. Its translation: CASQPAPGNGPDTQYF.

This chain uses TRBV7-2 with TRBJ2-7; 7 nucleotides agree with TRBD1. The CDR3 spans 17 residues. V lost 5 bases to trimming and J lost 1 base; unmatched junction nucleotides: 14. The germline V gene has CDR1 SGHTA and CDR2 FQGNSA. The CDR3, as DNA: TGTGCCAGCAGCAAGCCCCCGGGACAGATCCTATCCTACGAGCAGTACTTC. Protein: CASSKPPGQILSYEQYF.

This clonotype was seen ten or more times. The rearrangement uses TRBV7-2 and TRBJ2-1, with 8 bases that match TRBD2. The CDR3 covers 17 residues. Per germline, CDR1 SGHTA and CDR2 FQGNSA. V lost 1 base, J lost 3 bases, and 8 bases stayed unmatched. CDR3 DNA sequence: TGTGCCAGCAGCTTAGATGCCGGGAGGGCCATCTACAATGAGCAGTTCTTC. This sequence encodes CASSLDAGRAIYNEQFF.

The chain combines TRBV19 with TRBJ2-7, with D tentatively TRBD1 or TRBD2 (5 bases each). CDR3 length: 14 residues. The V gene lost 4 bases and the J gene lost 4 bases, with 14 bases spanning the gap. Germline V lookup: CDR1 LNHDA, CDR2 SQIVND (reference sequence). CDR3 bases: TGTGCCAGTAGTACGGACAAGGGACCTTACGAGCAGTACTTC. Its translation: CASSTDKGPYEQYF.

As regards this clonotype: This sequence may be a read error, since a much larger clone differs from it by one base. The CDR3 DNA sequence: TGTGCCACCAGTGACCGCGGGGACAGGGTCGGAGATACGCGGTATTTT. This sequence encodes CATSDRGDRVGDTRYF. The chain links TRBV24-1 to TRBJ2-3, with TRBD1 identical over 9 bases. In germline, CDR1 is KGHDR, CDR2 SFDVKD. The length of the CDR3 is 16 residues.

The table lists this clonotype with a count of one. A read error is possible here, since a much larger clone lies one base away. The rearrangement joins TRBV7-8 to TRBJ1-4; TRBD1 might be the D (5 bases). The CDR3 has 15 residues. Per the germline V gene, CDR1 is SGHVS and CDR2 is FQNEAQ. CDR3 sequence reads: CASSSRSTVGEKLVF. The CDR3 nucleotides are TGTGCCAGCAGCTCCCGGAGTACGGTGGGGGAAAAACTGGTTTTT.